This TCR beta chain was recovered during a study of human T cells and chemical hapten exposure. Study information: Patients were given diphenylcyclopropenone on the scalp weekly across the approximately 24-week study.

This CDR3 is built from 13 residues. Germline V lookup: CDR1 SEHNR, CDR2 FQNEAQ (reference sequence). V was clipped by 5 bases and J by 6 bases; unmatched bases: 6. Remarks on this clonotype: Its antigen is as yet unknown.

Stated time point: patch test 2, 6 weeks after DPC sensitization. Treatment described: therapeutic diphenylcyclopropenone sensitization with weekly scalp DPC. Attachment of unique molecular identifiers to individual cDNA molecules was performed in the library. Authors' processing steps: Sampled TCR counts reached a median of around 89,000 per sample, with values ranging from roughly 23,224 to 700,000. TCRdb re-called the RACE reads with MiXCR, one entry per CDR3 protein. None of the V and J calls come from the authors' own analysis; TCRdb made them. The table has more than 110,000 distinct CDR3 sequences, about 10% seen once. Whole-study results and caveats: Having alopecia, the donors may differ immunologically from healthy people.

The origin of this receptor is a woman between 45 and 60 years old with alopecia areata. Some clones in this sample may be carry-over from other donors' samples. This sequence joins TRBV7-9 and TRBJ2-7; 8 bases agree with TRBD1. Specimen: whole blood, collected in connection with sensitization to the hapten diphenylcyclopropenone (DPC). CDR3 DNA: TGTGCCAGCAGCCTCGACAGGGGAAGCGAGCAGTACTTC. It specifies CASSLDRGSEQYF.